This T cell receptor (beta chain) was found in a study of T cells in Graves' hyperthyroidism and ophthalmopathy. Background on the study: Before treatment of any kind, peripheral blood was taken at initial diagnosis.

This clonotype was recorded many times. Template material for amplifying TCR beta CDR3 regions consisted of RNA transcripts. First-round RT-PCR targeting the TCR CDR3 was performed with the HTBI primer set. A single record per CDR3 protein comes from TCRdb applying MiXCR to the multiplex PCR reads. This sample has a few hundred thousand distinct CDR3 sequences, with roughly 19% found just once. The CDR3 consists of 16 residues. CDR1 WNHNN and CDR2 SYGVQD come from the germline V gene (reference sequence). With V trimmed by 0 bases and J by 4 bases, 5 bases remained unmatched. Pregnant or lactating patients were excluded, as were those with uncontrolled infection or other autoimmune disease. The diagnostic basis comprised clinical symptoms, serum thyroxine and TRAb, thyroid ultrasound and orbital computed tomography. Isolation of PBMCs was performed on about 10 ml fresh peripheral blood.

The specimen was blood. V is TRBV10-1 and J is TRBJ2-1; 8 positions agree with TRBD2. The receptor was isolated from a man aged 50 or older with Graves' ophthalmopathy. The CDR3 DNA follows: TGCGCCAGCAGTGAGTCGACTAGCGTTCTTTACAATGAGCAGTTCTTC. Amino acids: CASSESTSVLYNEQFF.